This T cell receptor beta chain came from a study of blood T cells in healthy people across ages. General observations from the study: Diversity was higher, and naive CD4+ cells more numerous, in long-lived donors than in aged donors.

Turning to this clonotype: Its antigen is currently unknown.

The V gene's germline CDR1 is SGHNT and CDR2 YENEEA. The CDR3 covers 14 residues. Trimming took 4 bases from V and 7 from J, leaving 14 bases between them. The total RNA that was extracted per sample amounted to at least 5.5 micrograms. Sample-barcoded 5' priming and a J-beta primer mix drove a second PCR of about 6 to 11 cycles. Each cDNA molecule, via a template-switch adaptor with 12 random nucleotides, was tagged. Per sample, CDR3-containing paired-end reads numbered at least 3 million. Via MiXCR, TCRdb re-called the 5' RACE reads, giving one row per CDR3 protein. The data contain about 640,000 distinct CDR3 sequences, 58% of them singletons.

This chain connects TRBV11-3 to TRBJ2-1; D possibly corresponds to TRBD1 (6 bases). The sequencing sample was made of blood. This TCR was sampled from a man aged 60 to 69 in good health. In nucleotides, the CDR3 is TGTGCCAGCAGCTACTCCGGACAGAGAAATGAGCAGTTCTTC. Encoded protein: CASSYSGQRNEQFF.